This TCR beta chain comes out of a study of early T cells in non-severe SARS-CoV-2 infection. Study summary: Unsorted whole-blood RNA was sequenced in bulk, leaving chains unpaired.

Study outcomes and limitations: Matching against VDJdb likely underestimated virus-specific expansions, favoring anti-spike CD8.

By sample fraction, this clonotype is medium-sized (0.01 to 0.1%). What it binds is unknown. Unique molecular identifier tags were affixed to discrete cDNA molecules. In TCRdb, the 5' RACE reads were re-called with MiXCR into one record per CDR3 protein. The table shows around 33,000 distinct CDR3 sequences, with 4.7% occurring only once. CDR3 size: 12 residues. The V gene lost 6 bases and the J gene lost 6 bases, with 12 bases spanning the gap. The sample taken for sequencing was whole blood. The origin of this receptor is an adult who was a healthcare worker with PCR-confirmed SARS-CoV-2 infection or an uninfected control (not recorded which). The chain has TRBV12-3 or TRBV12-4 and TRBJ2-7; TRBD1 or TRBD2 may be the D gene (5 bases each). CDR3 protein: CASSRTGREQYF. CDR3 bases: TGTGCCAGCAGCAGGACGGGGCGCGAGCAGTACTTC.